The present entry profiles one TCR beta chain with its context. TCRdb's copy holds only in-frame clones and misses some; the assay was immunoSEQ multiplex PCR. The sample gives roughly 150,000 clones, approximately 91% of which show up once; about 4.9% is in the top ten. The data were obtained in a study of control samples from healthy donors and cancer patients. From germline, CDR1 is SGDLS and CDR2 YYNGEE. Trimming took off 2 bases at V and 6 bases at J, with 8 bases between the two ends. The CDR3 contains 12 residues. Sequencing used blood. This TCR was sampled from a man aged 30-40 years in good health. The gene calls are TRBV9 and TRBJ1-2; D unresolved. CDR3 coding DNA: TGTGCCAGCAGCGTCGGCTCTCATGGCTACACCTTC. Amino acid sequence: CASSVGSHGYTF.